The following is a T cell receptor beta chain sequence with its context. What it binds is not known. This sample is drawn from a study of cytomegalovirus exposure and HLA in healthy donors. Study outcomes and limitations: For most TCR beta V segments, an earlier analysis put the productive rate at about 87% or about 30% of the time.

The PCR ran on 60 Vbeta and 13 Jbeta primers. Assay: immunoSEQ multiplex PCR; the TCRdb copy retains only in-frame clones and omits some. The sample lists fewer than 250,000 clones; 74% were seen once. V dropped 1 base and J dropped 2 bases, with 12 bases sitting between them. Germline V gene lookup returns CDR1 MNHEY and CDR2 SMNVEV (reference sequence). The CDR3 totals 15 residues. J is TRBJ2-7 and V is TRBV27, with D tentatively TRBD2 (6 bases). The TCR was taken from a woman under 40 in good health and CMV-seropositive. The sample taken for sequencing was PBMCs. In nucleotides, the CDR3 is TGTGCCAGCAGTTTATTTAGCGGCTCCACCTACGAGCAGTACTTC. Protein sequence: CASSLFSGSTYEQYF.